One and the same sample provided the 16 T cell receptor beta chains below, sequenced in a study of cytomegalovirus exposure and HLA in healthy donors. Primers for the PCR totalled 60 Vbeta and 13 Jbeta. Sequenced by immunoSEQ multiplex PCR; TCRdb stores in-frame clones only, minus some. In the table there are 100,000 to 150,000 clones, about three quarters of which are singletons. Sequencing input: PBMCs. These receptors were taken from a man aged 60-69 years in good health and CMV-seropositive.

This clone was seen a single time. This chain links TRBV28 with TRBJ2-7; 8 nucleotides match TRBD2. In germline, CDR1 is MDHEN, CDR2 SYDVKM. The V and J ends lost 2 bases and 7 bases, in that order; junction bases with no gene match: 16. This CDR3 has 17 amino acids. CDR3 sequence: CASSLGRDSREVEEQYF. The DNA for the CDR3 is TGTGCCAGCAGTTTAGGCCGGGACTCGCGGGAGGTGGAAGAGCAGTACTTC.

The DNA of the CDR3 is TGTGCCAGCAGCTTGATCCCCGGCACAGGGGAGACCCAGTACTTC. Amino acids: CASSLIPGTGETQYF. The chain links TRBV5-5 to TRBJ2-5, with D perhaps TRBD1 (6 bases). CDR3 length: 15 residues. V lost 1 base to trimming and J lost 5 bases, with 15 bases between them. Germline-derived CDR1 and CDR2 are SGHKS and YYEKEE (reference sequence).

This clone was counted only a few times. V is TRBV19 and J is TRBJ2-2; D is unclear. The CDR3 covers 13 residues. Looked up from germline, CDR1 is LNHDA and CDR2 is SQIVND (reference sequence). V lost 7 bases to trimming and J lost 0 bases, with 6 bases between them. The CDR3 DNA is TGTGCCAGTACCCAGACGAACACCGGGGAGCTGTTTTTT. This encodes CASTQTNTGELFF.

This chain connects TRBV5-1 to TRBJ1-4; 7 bases line up with TRBD1. Germline V gene lookup returns CDR1 SGHRS and CDR2 YFSETQ. With V trimmed by 1 base and J by 8 bases, 8 bases remained unmatched. The CDR3 sequence is 15 residues long. This chain's CDR3 is CASSLTGAEGEKLFF. As DNA, the CDR3 is TGCGCCAGCAGCTTGACAGGGGCGGAGGGGGAAAAACTGTTTTTT.

The chain is built from TRBV11-3 and TRBJ2-3; no definite D call. Trimming cost V 8 bases and J 2 bases, with 8 bases left between them. The germline V gene has CDR1 SGHNT and CDR2 YENEEA. The CDR3 extends over 12 amino acids. The CDR3 DNA follows: TGTGCCAGCCGAGGTGACACAGATACGCAGTATTTT. Amino acids: CASRGDTDTQYF.

This clone has just a few counts. The CDR3 DNA sequence: TGTGCCAGCAGACCGAGGACAGGATCCTACGAGCAGTACTTC. It yields the protein CASRPRTGSYEQYF. The chain has TRBV5-8 and TRBJ2-7; 7 bases line up with TRBD1. The V and J ends lost 5 bases and 1 base, in that order; junction bases with no gene match: 6. This CDR3 has 14 residues. Germline values: CDR1 SGHTS, CDR2 YDEGEE.

CDR3 region: CASSKTSGGGPYEQYF. CDR3 sequence (DNA): TGTGCCAGCAGCAAAACTAGCGGGGGAGGCCCCTACGAGCAGTACTTC. The chain uses TRBV7-2 and TRBJ2-7; 11 positions match TRBD2. With 5 bases clipped from V and 2 bases from J, the junction kept 8 bases outside the gene matches. Germline V CDR1 and CDR2: SGHTA, FQGNSA. CDR3 length: 16 amino acids.

The chain is built from TRBV6-1 and TRBJ1-5; 9 bases align to TRBD1. J lost 5 bases, V lost 2 bases, and 1 base had no gene match. Germline V lookup: CDR1 MNHNS, CDR2 SASEGT. The CDR3 extends over 14 amino acids. The CDR3: CASSERTGDQPQHF. The CDR3 bases are TGTGCCAGCAGTGAAAGGACAGGGGATCAGCCCCAGCATTTT.

The chain is built from TRBV6-5 and TRBJ1-3; D is unresolved. The CDR3 covers 15 residues. Per germline, CDR1 MNHEY and CDR2 SVGAGI. V dropped 4 bases and J dropped 2 bases, with 12 bases sitting between them. The CDR3 sequence is CASSSDWGPGNTIYF. The DNA for the CDR3 is TGTGCCAGCAGTTCGGACTGGGGTCCTGGAAACACCATATATTTT.

V usage is TRBV28 and J usage is TRBJ2-5; unclear D gene. The V and J ends lost 1 base and 3 bases respectively, with 9 bases between them. The CDR3 loop spans 14 amino acids. The germline V gene has CDR1 MDHEN and CDR2 SYDVKM. CDR3: CASSLSITKETQYF. DNA of the CDR3: TGTGCCAGCAGTTTATCAATTACTAAAGAGACCCAGTACTTC.

V and J are TRBV4-1 and TRBJ2-5; the match to TRBD2 covers 9 bases. CDR3 length equals 16 residues. Germline CDR1 and CDR2: MGHRA and YSYEKL. The V gene end was trimmed by 5 bases and the J gene end by 3 bases; junction bases not matched to a gene: 10. CDR3 amino acids: CASSVDSTSGEETQYF. The CDR3 DNA reads as TGCGCCAGCAGCGTTGATTCGACTAGCGGAGAAGAGACCCAGTACTTC.

V usage is TRBV4-1 and J usage is TRBJ2-3; weak D call: TRBD2 (6 bases). Germline CDR1 and CDR2: MGHRA and YSYEKL. The length of the CDR3 is 13 residues. Trimming shortened V by 0 bases and J by 8 bases, and 9 bases separated the two germline ends. CDR3 in DNA: TGCGCCAGCAGCCAAGATCAGGGAGGTACGCAGTATTTT. Residues: CASSQDQGGTQYF.

J is TRBJ1-2 and V is TRBV27, with TRBD1 as a possible D gene (6 bases). In germline, CDR1 is MNHEY, CDR2 SMNVEV (reference sequence). There are 16 residues in the CDR3. Trimming took 3 bases from V and 4 from J, leaving 18 bases between them. CDR3 DNA sequence: TGTGCCAGCAGTTTCACAACAGGGAGCGGTCGCTATGGCTACACCTTC. It specifies CASSFTTGSGRYGYTF.

The chain joins TRBV5-1 to TRBJ2-5; 11 nucleotides match TRBD2. Germline CDR1 is SGHRS and CDR2 is YFSETQ. V trimming: 4 bases; J trimming: 3 bases; junction bases outside the gene matches: 5. This CDR3 contains 15 residues. The CDR3 DNA sequence: TGCGCCAGCAGCGCGGGACTAGCGGTAGAAGAGACCCAGTACTTC. Amino acid sequence: CASSAGLAVEETQYF.

This clone has more than one count but fewer than ten. The V gene is TRBV19, the J gene TRBJ2-2; the match to TRBD2 covers 9 bases. Germline V gene sequence: CDR1 LNHDA, CDR2 SQIVND (reference sequence). This CDR3 region has 13 residues. Here the CDR3 reads CGAGGAWSGELFF. CDR3 DNA: TGTGGCGCGGGGGGGGCTTGGTCCGGGGAGCTGTTTTTT.

This clone was observed a single time. The V call is TRBV5-1, the J call TRBJ1-1; unclear D gene. V lost 0 bases and J lost 1, with 7 bases in between. The germline CDR1 and CDR2 sequences are SGHRS and YFSETQ. The CDR3 has 14 residues. CDR3 DNA sequence: TGCGCCAGCAGCTTGGATCACGGGAACACTGAAGCTTTCTTT. It specifies CASSLDHGNTEAFF.